This T cell receptor (beta chain) was profiled in a study of T cells in tuberculosis. Background on the study: In South Africa, adults with active tuberculosis were compared with IGRA-negative and latently infected IGRA-positive adolescents. Overall study findings and caveats: Cases with active tuberculosis were adults, while controls were adolescents. Smaller alpha distances in active tuberculosis partly reflected shorter CDR3-alpha lengths.

Time point denoted: new active TB diagnosis, blood taken before or within 7 days of starting treatment. The method was immunoSEQ multiplex PCR; TCRdb's version includes in-frame clones alone and lacks a portion of them. The repertoire holds tens of thousands of clones, around 93% seen once, with about 2.4% in the top ten. A remark on this clone: What it binds is not known.

In germline, CDR1 is SNHLY, CDR2 FYNNEI. V was clipped by 5 bases and J by 1 base, with 11 bases between them. The CDR3 has 14 residues. This sequence originates from an adult with tuberculosis. The rearrangement uses TRBV2 and TRBJ1-1, with no clear D. The sequencing used PBMCs, collected at tuberculosis diagnosis. CDR3 in amino acids: CASSTDNGNTEAFF. The CDR3 DNA follows: TGTGCCAGCAGTACCGACAATGGGAACACTGAAGCTTTCTTT.